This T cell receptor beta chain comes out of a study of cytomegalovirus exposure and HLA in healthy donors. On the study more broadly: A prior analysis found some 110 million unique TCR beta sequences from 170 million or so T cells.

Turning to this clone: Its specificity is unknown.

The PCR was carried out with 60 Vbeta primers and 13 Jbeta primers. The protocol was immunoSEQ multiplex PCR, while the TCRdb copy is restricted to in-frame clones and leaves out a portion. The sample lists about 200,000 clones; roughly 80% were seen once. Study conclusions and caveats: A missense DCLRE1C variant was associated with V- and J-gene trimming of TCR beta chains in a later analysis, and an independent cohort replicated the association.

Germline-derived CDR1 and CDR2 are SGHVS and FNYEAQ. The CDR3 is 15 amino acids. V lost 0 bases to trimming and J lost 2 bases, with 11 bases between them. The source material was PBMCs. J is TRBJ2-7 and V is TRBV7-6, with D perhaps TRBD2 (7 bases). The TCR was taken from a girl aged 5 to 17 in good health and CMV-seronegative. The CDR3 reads CASSLAEGGAYEQYF. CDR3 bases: TGTGCCAGCAGCTTAGCTGAGGGGGGGGCCTACGAGCAGTACTTC.